The 22 T cell receptor beta chains in this list originate from one sample, sequenced in a study of beta chain features in type 1 diabetes. Study-wide points: In every one of the four CD4+ subsets, TCRB CDR3s were moderately but significantly shorter in Type 1 diabetes patients.

Their target antigens are unknown. Reverse transcription of all isolated RNA meant that expressed TCRB transcripts were sequenced. Profiling relied on immunoSEQ multiplex PCR, and the TCRdb table lists in-frame clones only, not all of them. This repertoire shows some 700,000 clones, roughly 13% found once; its top ten account for 0.022%. Sequences were obtained from naive CD4+ T cells from blood. These receptors all come from a man aged 18 to 29 with type 1 diabetes.

This clone appeared a few times. The V and J genes are TRBV27 and TRBJ1-5, with TRBD1 identical over 7 bases. CDR3 length equals 18 residues. The germline V gene encodes CDR1 MNHEY and CDR2 SMNVEV (reference sequence). J gave up 6 bases and V 2 bases, and 16 bases lay outside the gene matches. The CDR3 protein is CASSLQAVKGAAAQPQHF. In nucleotides, the CDR3 is TGTGCCAGCAGTTTACAAGCGGTAAAGGGGGCAGCAGCTCAGCCCCAGCATTTT.

CDR3: CASSLLETSAYEQYF. CDR3 nucleotides: TGCGCCAGCAGCTTGTTAGAGACTAGCGCCTACGAGCAGTACTTC. This rearrangement joins TRBV5-1 to TRBJ2-7, with TRBD2 identical over 8 bases. Germline CDR1 SGHRS, CDR2 YFSETQ. V dropped 1 base and J dropped 2; count of bases not matched to a gene: 5. This CDR3 has 15 amino acids.

This clone was counted between two and nine times. Other DNA sequences in this sample translate to the same CDR3. V usage is TRBV15 and J usage is TRBJ1-5; D gene unclear. CDR1 is LNHNV and CDR2 is YYDKDF in the germline V gene (reference sequence). Trimming stripped 0 bases from V and 5 bases from J, with 8 bases between. CDR3 length: 14 residues. The CDR3: CATSRDRGDQPQHF. In DNA form, the CDR3 reads TGTGCCACCAGCAGAGATCGAGGAGATCAGCCCCAGCATTTT.

The J gene is TRBJ2-7, the V gene TRBV6-6; D tentatively reads TRBD1 or TRBD2 (5 bases each). There are 12 residues in the CDR3. The germline V gene has CDR1 MNHNY and CDR2 SVGAGI (reference sequence). Trimming left V 7 bases short and J 3 bases short, with 10 bases between. DNA for the CDR3: TGTGCCAGCAATGGGGGTGGCTACGAGCAGTACTTC. Its translation: CASNGGGYEQYF.

This chain joins TRBV7-9 and TRBJ2-5; 7 nucleotides line up with TRBD2. Germline V gene lookup returns CDR1 SEHNR and CDR2 FQNEAQ (reference sequence). The CDR3 spans 15 residues. Trimming took 4 bases from V and 7 from J; bases not matched to a gene: 12. The CDR3 coding sequence is TGTGCCAGCAGCTCAAGACTAGCCCATAGCGGGACCCAGTACTTC. Translated: CASSSRLAHSGTQYF.

The chain's CDR3 is CAISAGRTEAFF. The CDR3 nucleotides are TGTGCCATCAGTGCAGGGCGGACTGAAGCTTTCTTT. V and J are TRBV10-3 and TRBJ1-1, with a possible D match to TRBD1 (5 bases). This CDR3 comprises 12 residues. Per the germline V gene, CDR1 is ENHRY and CDR2 is SYGVKD. Trimming left V 4 bases short and J 5 bases short, with 8 bases between.

This chain links TRBV14 with TRBJ2-3; tentatively, D is TRBD2 (6 bases). V was pared by 3 bases and J by 4 bases, with 14 bases between. Germline V gene data show CDR1 as SGHDN and CDR2 as FVKESK. CDR3 length: 15 residues. The CDR3 loop is CASSQGLRGADTQYF. CDR3 nucleotide sequence: TGTGCCAGCAGCCAGGGACTTCGAGGGGCAGATACGCAGTATTTT.

This clone turned up a few times. This sequence joins TRBV15 and TRBJ2-4, with D possibly being TRBD2 (6 bases). CDR3 size: 15 residues. Germline CDR1 and CDR2: LNHNV and YYDKDF (reference sequence). Trimming cost V 1 base and J 1 base, with 8 bases left between them. The DNA of the CDR3 is TGTGCCACCAGCAGAGGGGGGGTTGCCAAAAACATTCAGTACTTC. Amino acid sequence: CATSRGGVAKNIQYF.

This rearrangement joins TRBV5-4 to TRBJ1-1; D is ambiguous. Germline V lookup: CDR1 SGHNT, CDR2 YYREEE (reference sequence). The V end was cut by 5 bases, the J end by 5 bases, with 13 bases between. This CDR3 is built from 13 residues. CDR3 sequence: CASSSTRETEAFF. CDR3 DNA: TGTGCCAGCAGTTCAACGAGGGAGACTGAAGCTTTCTTT.

This clone has only a few counts. The V gene is TRBV19, the J gene TRBJ1-2, with a tentative D call TRBD1 (5 bases). Germline lookup yields CDR1 LNHDA and CDR2 SQIVND (reference sequence). CDR3 length: 12 amino acids. V lost 6 bases to trimming and J lost 8 bases, with 13 bases between them. The CDR3 spells CASSIPGGGYTF. The CDR3 DNA follows: TGTGCCAGTAGCATCCCCGGGGGAGGCTACACCTTC.

The chain links TRBV30 to TRBJ1-3; 7 positions agree with TRBD1. This CDR3 has 16 amino acids. Losses at the gene ends were 0 bases for V and 0 bases for J; bases not matched to a gene: 5. Germline CDR1 GTSNPN, CDR2 SVGIG (reference sequence). The CDR3 DNA reads as TGTGCCTGGAGTGTCGGGACAGCTTACTCTGGAAACACCATATATTTT. This sequence encodes CAWSVGTAYSGNTIYF.

This chain joins TRBV18 and TRBJ1-1; 7 bases are shared with TRBD1. The germline CDR1 and CDR2 sequences are KGHSH and LQKENI. V was clipped by 3 bases and J by 4 bases; unmatched bases: 14. The CDR3 extends over 17 amino acids. The CDR3 sequence is CASSPKTTGVGFTEAFF. DNA of the CDR3: TGTGCCAGCTCACCGAAAACTACAGGGGTAGGATTCACTGAAGCTTTCTTT.

The CDR3 region is CASSPDLDTQYF. CDR3 nucleotides: TGTGCCAGCAGCCCCGACTTAGATACGCAGTATTTT. J is TRBJ2-3 and V is TRBV7-2; no reliable D call. In germline, CDR1 is SGHTA, CDR2 FQGNSA. Trimming left V 5 bases short and J 5 bases short, with 8 bases between. The CDR3 consists of 12 residues.

The chain recombines TRBV7-2 with TRBJ2-7, with a weak D call TRBD2 (6 bases). CDR3 length: 15 amino acids. Trimming took 2 bases from V and 1 from J, leaving 12 bases between them. The germline CDR1 and CDR2 sequences are SGHTA and FQGNSA. The CDR3 loop reads CASSLIIGGSYEQYF. The CDR3 DNA reads as TGTGCCAGCAGCTTAATCATCGGGGGTTCCTACGAGCAGTACTTC.

The genes are TRBV11-1 and TRBJ2-3; TRBD2 matches 8 bases. The CDR3 length is 16 residues. Trimming took 2 bases from V and 2 from J; bases not matched to a gene: 6. In germline, CDR1 is SGHAT, CDR2 FQDESV (reference sequence). Here the CDR3 DNA reads TGTGCCAGCAGCTTACTTACTAGCGGTGACACAGATACGCAGTATTTT. Translated: CASSLLTSGDTDTQYF.

The CDR3 coding sequence is TGTGCTAGTGGTTTAATCCCAGGGCCCGGGATCCCCCAGCATTTT. Translation: CASGLIPGPGIPQHF. The chain couples TRBV12-5 to TRBJ1-5, with D perhaps matching TRBD1 (5 bases). The CDR3 is made up of 15 amino acids. V lost 3 bases, J lost 10 bases, and 19 bases lay in between. From germline, CDR1 is LGHNT and CDR2 FRNRAP. The entire variable domain, with the rest obtained from reference TRBV12-5 and TRBJ1-5, is as follows: DARVTQTPRHKVTEMGQEVTMRCQPILGHNTVFWYRQTMMQGLELLAYFRNRAPLDDSGMPKDRFSAEMPDATLATLKIQPSEPRDSAVYFCASGLIPGPGIPQHFGDGTRLSIL.

This clone came up a few times. CDR3 sequence reads: CASSARDAYSPLHF. The CDR3 DNA sequence: TGTGCCAGCAGCGCCCGGGACGCTTATTCACCCCTCCACTTT. This chain joins TRBV9 and TRBJ1-6; TRBD1 might be the D (5 bases). Germline V lookup: CDR1 SGDLS, CDR2 YYNGEE. Trimming removed 3 bases from V and 8 bases from J, with 12 bases in between. This CDR3 is built from 14 residues.

This sequence joins TRBV9 and TRBJ1-2; D is perhaps TRBD1 (5 bases). Trimming took 0 bases from V and 3 from J, leaving 12 bases between them. CDR1 and CDR2 from the germline V gene are SGDLS and YYNGEE. The CDR3 is made up of 15 amino acids. CDR3 protein: CASSVEPGNDYGYTF. Here the CDR3 DNA reads TGTGCCAGCAGCGTAGAACCAGGGAATGACTATGGCTACACCTTC.

In its sample, this clone was seen a few times. V usage is TRBV5-1 and J usage is TRBJ2-7; D is perhaps TRBD1 (6 bases). Trimming removed 4 bases at V and 3 bases at J, with 8 bases between. CDR3 length: 12 amino acids. Germline V gives CDR1 SGHRS, CDR2 YFSETQ. The chain's CDR3 is CASSKDSYEQYF. CDR3 DNA: TGCGCCAGCAGCAAGGACAGCTACGAGCAGTACTTC.

Worth noting for this clone: Other nucleotide sequences in the sample specify the same CDR3. The chain links TRBV19 to TRBJ2-3; 7 positions agree with TRBD2. CDR3 size: 13 residues. The germline gives CDR1 LNHDA, CDR2 SQIVND (reference sequence). The trim removed 6 bases at V and 0 bases at J, leaving 0 bases unmatched. The CDR3 region is CASRRGSTDTQYF. The CDR3 nucleotides read TGTGCCAGTAGGCGGGGGAGCACAGATACGCAGTATTTT.

V is TRBV19 and J is TRBJ1-5, with D perhaps matching TRBD1 (6 bases). CDR1 is LNHDA, CDR2 SQIVND, per germline (reference sequence). V was shortened by 1 base and J by 9 bases, with 16 bases between the two germline ends. The length of the CDR3 is 15 residues. The CDR3 region is CASSIGIQGPRPQHF. For the CDR3, the DNA is TGTGCCAGTAGTATAGGAATACAGGGTCCACGGCCCCAGCATTTT. The variable domain in full, completed from reference TRBV19 and TRBJ1-5, reads DGGITQSPKYLFRKEGQNVTLSCEQNLNHDAMYWYRQDPGQGLRLIYYSQIVNDFQKGDIAEGYSVSREKKESFPLTVTSAQKNPTAFYLCASSIGIQGPRPQHFGDGTRLSIL.

In this sample, this clone turned up a few times. The chain couples TRBV7-9 to TRBJ1-1; a weak D match, TRBD1 (5 bases). Germline-derived CDR1 and CDR2 are SEHNR and FQNEAQ (reference sequence). The CDR3 is 15 residues long. V shed 3 bases and J shed 0 bases, with 11 bases lying between them. The CDR3 bases are TGTGCCAGCAGCTTTGACAGCTTCATGAACACTGAAGCTTTCTTT. Translation gives CASSFDSFMNTEAFF. The whole variable domain, remainder taken from reference TRBV7-9 and TRBJ1-1, is DTGVSQNPRHKITKRGQNVTFRCDPISEHNRLYWYRQTLGQGPEFLTYFQNEAQLEKSRLLSDRFSAERPKGSFSTLEIQRTEQGDSAMYLCASSFDSFMNTEAFFGQGTRLTVV.